Listed here is a single T cell receptor beta chain. The antigen is not known. Trimming took 4 bases from V and 3 from J; bases not matched to a gene: 0. The germline CDR1 and CDR2 sequences are MGHDK and SYGVNS. The CDR3 covers 14 residues. This record comes from a study of cytomegalovirus exposure and HLA in healthy donors. General study points: A later analysis linked around 15,000 TCR beta sequences to HLA alleles at 0.05 false discovery rate.

It was with 60 Vbeta and 13 Jbeta primers that the PCR ran. Data came from immunoSEQ multiplex PCR; TCRdb stores just in-frame clones and leaves some out. The data show some 130,000 clones, approximately 60% seen once. The receptor was isolated from a human donor in good health. The sequenced sample was PBMCs. The chain recombines TRBV25-1 with TRBJ2-7; 13 nucleotides align to TRBD2. The CDR3 reads CASSGLAGGYEQYF. The CDR3 region has the DNA TGTGCCAGCAGTGGACTAGCGGGGGGCTACGAGCAGTACTTC.